Listed below are T cell receptor beta chains from one sample, sequenced in a study of cytomegalovirus exposure and HLA in healthy donors. The assay was immunoSEQ multiplex PCR, and TCRdb's table has in-frame clones only and misses some. The sample contains tens of thousands of clones, 95% to 97% of which appear only once. The sequenced sample was PBMCs. These receptor sequences come from a man under 40 in good health and CMV-seropositive. Both conserved end residues are part of each CDR3. A D gene is named only where the DNA matches it firmly. Part of the rows lack a size; the others show once, few, many or a class for expanded clones.

D	V	J	size	DNA	CDR3
.	TRBV5-1	TRBJ2-2	.	TGCGCCAGCAGGTTCCGGGCGAACACCGGGGAGCTGTTTTTT	CASRFRANTGELFF
.	TRBV18	TRBJ2-7	.	TGTGCCAGCTCACCTCTCGGACACCTCGGGGAGCAGTACTTC	CASSPLGHLGEQYF
.	TRBV30	TRBJ2-3	.	TGTGCCTGGGCCCCCAGGGGAAGGGGCACAGATACGCAGTATTTT	CAWAPRGRGTDTQYF
TRBD1	TRBV29-1	TRBJ1-1	.	TGCAGCGGATTAGGACAGGGGGCTACTGAAGCTTTCTTT	CSGLGQGATEAFF
.	TRBV6-5	TRBJ2-6	.	TGTGCCAGCACGGAGGACGGGGCTGGGGCCAACGTCCTGACTTTC	CASTEDGAGANVLTF
TRBD2	TRBV6-1	TRBJ2-7	.	TGTGCCAGCAGTGCTTCCGGGACTAGCGGGGCTTACGAGCAGTACTTC	CASSASGTSGAYEQYF
.	TRBV4-1	TRBJ1-1	.	TGCGCCAGCAGCCAAATAGGACTGGCTGAAGCTTTCTTT	CASSQIGLAEAFF
TRBD2	TRBV4-1	TRBJ2-3	.	TGCGCCAGCAGCCAAGGGTGGGCTAGCGGCAGCACAGATACGCAGTATTTT	CASSQGWASGSTDTQYF
TRBD1	TRBV15	TRBJ1-2	once	TGTGCCACCAGCATGGGGGGACAGGGAGTAGGCGGCTACACCTTC	CATSMGGQGVGGYTF
.	TRBV5-1	TRBJ2-7	once	TGCGCCAGCAGACGACAGACGGGTACCTACGAGCAGTACTTC	CASRRQTGTYEQYF
.	TRBV19	TRBJ1-2	.	TGTGCCAGTACCACCCCGACGCAGGCACTCGCTAACTCTGGCTACACCTTC	CASTTPTQALANSGYTF
TRBD1	TRBV28	TRBJ2-2	.	TGTGCCAGCAGCATTCCGGGACAGGGTGCGTCCGGGGAGCTGTTTTTT	CASSIPGQGASGELFF
.	TRBV28	TRBJ2-7	large	TGTGCCAGCAGTTCCCTAGACGGCTACGAGCAGTACTTC	CASSSLDGYEQYF
TRBD1	TRBV28	TRBJ2-7	.	TGTGCCAGCAGTTCCACCGGGACAGGGGGTGGCGAGCAGTACTTC	CASSSTGTGGGEQYF
TRBD2	TRBV27	TRBJ2-1	.	TGTGCCAGCATGGGACTAGCGGGAGGTTACAATGAGCAGTTCTTC	CASMGLAGGYNEQFF
.	TRBV18	TRBJ1-2	.	TGTGCCAGCTCACCGGCTGACAGCATGTCTGGCTACACCTTC	CASSPADSMSGYTF